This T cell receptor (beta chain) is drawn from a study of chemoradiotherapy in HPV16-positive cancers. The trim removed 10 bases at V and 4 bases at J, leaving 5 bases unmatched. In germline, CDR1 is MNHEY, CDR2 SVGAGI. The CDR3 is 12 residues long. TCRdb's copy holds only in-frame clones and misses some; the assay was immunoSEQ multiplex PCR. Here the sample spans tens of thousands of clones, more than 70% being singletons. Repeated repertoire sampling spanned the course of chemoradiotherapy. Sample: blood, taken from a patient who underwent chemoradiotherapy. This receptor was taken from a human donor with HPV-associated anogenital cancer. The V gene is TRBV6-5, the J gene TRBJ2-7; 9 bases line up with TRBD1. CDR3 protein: CATTTGGYEQYF. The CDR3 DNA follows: TGTGCCACTACGACAGGGGGTTACGAGCAGTACTTC.